Here is one T cell receptor beta chain with its context. The antigen remains unidentified. These data are taken from a study of breast tumors, draining lymph nodes, adjacent tissues. Study conclusions and caveats: Luminal-like breast cancer showed significantly greater tumor-nontumor repertoire similarity than basal-like breast cancer did. Compared with lymph nodes, tumors were less diverse; compared with nontumor tissue, more. Data only fit, rather than demonstrated, lymph node origin of most tumor T cells. Data fit most tumor T cells coming from lymph node, expanding in tumor.

TCRdb used MiXCR to reprocess the multiplex PCR reads, holding one entry per CDR3 protein. The sample lists some 14,000 distinct CDR3 sequences, around three fifths occurring once. The germline V gene encodes CDR1 SEHNR and CDR2 FQNEAQ (reference sequence). V was shortened by 1 base and J by 7 bases, with 4 bases between the two germline ends. This CDR3 is built from 11 residues. The chain recombines TRBV7-9 with TRBJ2-5; no definite D call. The receptor's source is a female donor with breast cancer. Some clones in this sample may be carry-over from other donors' samples. Sequenced: tumor-adjacent breast tissue. The CDR3 protein is CASSLEGTQYF. For the CDR3, the DNA is TGTGCCAGCAGCTTAGAAGGGACCCAGTACTTC.